This T cell receptor (beta chain) appears in the sequencing data of a study of T cell repertoires in cytomegalovirus infection. Study as a whole: HLA-B-restricted CMV epitopes that are well studied were used alongside recently identified HLA-C-restricted ones. TCR beta signatures that were public indicated CMV infection and matching HLA type. The study's findings and limits: Dominating the ex vivo response were HLA-C-restricted CMV-specific TCR beta clonotypes. Of the TCR beta families, the public ones yielded a cumulative frequency that identified carriers of CMV plus the relevant HLA.

This clonotype was picked up many times. Its antigen is unidentified. TCRdb re-derived calls from the reads in MiXCR, one entry per CDR3 protein. The table shows hundreds of thousands of distinct CDR3 sequences, with just under 30% occurring only once. Germline V gene sequence: CDR1 LGHDT, CDR2 YNNKEL (reference sequence). V gave up 0 bases and J gave up 1 base, with 9 bases separating them. The CDR3 contains 15 residues. The chain couples TRBV3-1 to TRBJ2-5; TRBD1 might be the D (6 bases). This receptor was obtained from a human donor in good health (CMV status not recorded). Some clones in this sample may be carry-over from other donors' samples. Sequences were derived from cultured PBMCs, sampled from culture after CMV antigen stimulation. The CDR3 DNA reads TGTGCCAGCAGCCAAGATCAGGGGAGCCAAGAGACCCAGTACTTC. This sequence encodes CASSQDQGSQETQYF.